This T cell receptor beta chain was recorded in a study of blood T cell repertoires in COVID-19. Study-level background: The United States, Italy and Spain were the sources of the acute and convalescent COVID-19 samples. PBMCs, B-cell-depleted T cells, or T cells provided the cDNA or gDNA that made up the material.

Sequencing used immunoSEQ multiplex PCR; TCRdb keeps in-frame clones, though not all of them. The sample carries under 200,000 clones, roughly 80% recorded once. The receptor comes from a man aged 65 to 85 with acute or convalescent COVID-19. Source material: peripheral blood.

The CDR3 coding sequence is TGTGCCAGTAGTATAATTGACAGAACTGAAGCTTTCTTT. Amino acids: CASSIIDRTEAFF. The V gene is TRBV19, the J gene TRBJ1-1; tentatively, D is TRBD1 (5 bases). CDR3 length equals 13 residues. V was pared by 2 bases and J by 5 bases, with 9 bases between. The germline CDR1 and CDR2 sequences are LNHDA and SQIVND (reference sequence).